The 13 T cell receptor beta chains below come from one sample, sequenced in a study of T cells expressing NK-cell markers. TCRdb processed the 5' RACE reads again and assigns one entry to each CDR3 protein, with no DNA. The data show some 460,000 distinct CDR3 sequences, and the top ten clones hold roughly 1.4%. Sequencing was carried out using blood T cells: a sorted CD56 or NKG2C T cell subset, CD4+ or CD8+ T cells, or bulk PBMC T cells (not recorded which). The source is a woman aged 45 to 65 in good health.

The chain joins TRBV12-3 or TRBV12-4 to TRBJ1-5; TCRdb picks TRBD1, but there is no DNA to check that call. The CDR3 has 14 amino acids. CDR3 in amino acids: CASSLTGGSQPQHF.

The chain couples TRBV7-9 to TRBJ1-1; lacking DNA, the TRBD1 call made by TCRdb goes unchecked. CDR1 and CDR2 from the germline V gene are SEHNR and FQNEAQ (reference sequence). The CDR3 contains 15 residues. The CDR3 reads CASSSDYRVNTEAFF.

This sequence joins TRBV12-3 or TRBV12-4 and TRBJ2-5; TCRdb indicates TRBD2, and absent DNA this call remains unverified. The CDR3 sequence is 17 residues long. The CDR3 reads CASSLWTSGSYKETQYF.

The chain is built from TRBV2 and TRBJ2-4; TCRdb outputs TRBD1, but without DNA this stays unchecked. The V gene's germline CDR1 is SNHLY and CDR2 FYNNEI. The CDR3 sequence is 13 residues long. The CDR3 here is CASSGGPKNIQYF.

The chain uses TRBV6-5 and TRBJ2-3. CDR1 and CDR2 (germline): MNHEY, SVGAGI. There are 16 residues in the CDR3. The CDR3 region is CASTQSLATSTDTQYF.

CDR3 residues: CSVQGRGERAFF. This chain joins TRBV29-1 and TRBJ1-1; the D call of TRBD1 rests on TCRdb alone, since no DNA is present to check it. Germline V gives CDR1 SQVTM, CDR2 ANQGSEA. This CDR3 comprises 12 residues.

J is TRBJ2-7 and V is TRBV12-3 or TRBV12-4; the D call from TCRdb, TRBD1, cannot be confirmed without DNA. The CDR3 extends over 14 amino acids. This CDR3 is CASSFRTVFNEQYF.

The rearrangement links TRBV29-1 to TRBJ2-1; TCRdb gives TRBD1 as the D gene, but with no DNA this cannot be confirmed. The germline gives CDR1 SQVTM, CDR2 ANQGSEA. CDR3 length equals 16 residues. The CDR3 sequence is CSARVGGTATYNEQFF.

The rearrangement uses TRBV12-5 and TRBJ2-1; TCRdb's D call of TRBD2 is untestable without DNA. The CDR3 is made up of 11 amino acids. Germline lookup yields CDR1 LGHNT and CDR2 FRNRAP. The CDR3 region is CASGLLRDWFF.

The chain links TRBV11-2 to TRBJ2-1; the TCRdb D gene call, TRBD2, has no DNA to confirm it. This CDR3 contains 14 residues. The V gene's germline CDR1 is SGHAT and CDR2 FQNNGV. CDR3 region: CASSLAGSRDEQFF.

The chain joins TRBV12-3 or TRBV12-4 to TRBJ2-3; TCRdb indicates TRBD2, and absent DNA this call remains unverified. CDR3 length: 15 residues. This CDR3 reads CASGLSGGDTDTQYF.

V gene TRBV9 combines with J gene TRBJ2-2; TCRdb calls TRBD2, which cannot be checked without DNA. Germline V gene lookup returns CDR1 SGDLS and CDR2 YYNGEE. The CDR3 is made up of 15 amino acids. The CDR3 reads CASSARTSDTGELFF. Based on the CDR3 plus reference TRBV9 and TRBJ2-2, the full variable domain is DSGVTQTPKHLITATGQRVTLRCSPRSGDLSVYWYQQSLDQGLQFLIQYYNGEERAKGNILERFSAQQFPDLHSELNLSSLELGDSALYFCASSARTSDTGELFFGEGSRLTVL.

The V and J genes are TRBV20-1 and TRBJ2-3; TCRdb selects TRBD2, and the lack of DNA leaves this call unchecked. Germline values: CDR1 DFQATT, CDR2 SNEGSKA (reference sequence). This CDR3 region has 15 residues. Here the CDR3 reads CSASTSGSWADTQYF.